This paragraph covers one T cell receptor (beta chain) sequence. Its specificity is not known. With 60 Vbeta and 13 Jbeta primers, the PCR was carried out. Sequencing was performed with immunoSEQ multiplex PCR; in TCRdb, only in-frame clones are kept and a portion is missing. The table includes around 130,000 clones, roughly four fifths detected once. V lost 3 bases and J lost 2; bases outside the gene matches: 6. The V gene's germline CDR1 is SEHNR and CDR2 FQNEAQ (reference sequence). The CDR3 is 16 amino acids. The sample is drawn from a study of cytomegalovirus exposure and HLA in healthy donors. Regarding the study as a whole: HLA allele associations emerged for roughly 16,000 TCR beta sequences in a later analysis, at 0.05 false discovery rate. In an earlier analysis, in under 700 donors, most V segments appeared productive either ~87% or ~30% of the time. Because they were indistinguishable, some V segments, including TRBV6-2 and TRBV6-3, were excluded. Overall, approximately 150 TCR beta chains were annotated as cytomegalovirus-associated.

The chain is built from TRBV7-9 and TRBJ2-3; 9 nucleotides line up with TRBD2. The sequenced sample was PBMCs. This sequence originates from a woman aged 60-70 years in good health and CMV-seronegative. The CDR3 reads CASSFEIAGATDTQYF. CDR3 nucleotide sequence: TGTGCCAGCAGCTTTGAAATAGCGGGAGCCACAGATACGCAGTATTTT. Drawing the rest from reference TRBV7-9 and TRBJ2-3, the complete variable domain is DTGVSQNPRHKITKRGQNVTFRCDPISEHNRLYWYRQTLGQGPEFLTYFQNEAQLEKSRLLSDRFSAERPKGSFSTLEIQRTEQGDSAMYLCASSFEIAGATDTQYFGPGTRLTVL.